This paragraph reports one T cell receptor (beta chain). Other nucleotide sequences from this sample produce the same CDR3. Participants were aged about 18 to 95 years, lived in around 25 US areas, and enrolled virtually. Cohorts were assigned according to the clinical history that participants reported. It was within 2 weeks before study entry that exposed participants met a COVID-19 case. The CDR3 spans 12 residues. Trimming left V 3 bases short and J 7 bases short, with 9 bases between. Germline CDR1 reads SEHNR; CDR2 reads FQNEAQ (reference sequence). Assay used: immunoSEQ multiplex PCR; TCRdb lists only in-frame clones, some missing. The repertoire holds about 320,000 clones, with around 84% as singletons. This record belongs to a study of blood T cell repertoires in COVID-19. Background on the study: From the United States, Italy and Spain came samples of acute and convalescent COVID-19.

V is TRBV7-9 and J is TRBJ1-2; TRBD1 might be the D (5 bases). Sequenced: PBMCs or T cells enriched from blood (not recorded which). The source is a woman in her thirties who had been exposed to COVID-19. The CDR3 DNA sequence: TGTGCCAGCAGCTTTCAGGGTGTTGGCTACACCTTC. Its protein product is CASSFQGVGYTF.